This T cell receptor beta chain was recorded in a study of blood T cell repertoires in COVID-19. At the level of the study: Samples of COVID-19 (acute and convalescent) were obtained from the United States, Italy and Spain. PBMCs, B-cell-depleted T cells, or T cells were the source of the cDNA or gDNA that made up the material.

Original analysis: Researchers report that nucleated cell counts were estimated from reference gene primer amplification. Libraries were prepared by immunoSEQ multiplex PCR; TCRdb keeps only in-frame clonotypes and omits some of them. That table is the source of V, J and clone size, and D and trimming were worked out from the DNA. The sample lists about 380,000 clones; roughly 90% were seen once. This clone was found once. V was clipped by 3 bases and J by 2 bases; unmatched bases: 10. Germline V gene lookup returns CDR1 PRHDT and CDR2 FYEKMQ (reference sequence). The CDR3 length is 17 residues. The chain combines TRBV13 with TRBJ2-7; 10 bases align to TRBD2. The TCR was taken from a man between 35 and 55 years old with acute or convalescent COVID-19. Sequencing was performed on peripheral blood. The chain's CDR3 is CASSLGHGSGGTYEQYF. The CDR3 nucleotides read TGTGCCAGCAGCTTGGGGCATGGTAGCGGGGGGACCTACGAGCAGTACTTC.